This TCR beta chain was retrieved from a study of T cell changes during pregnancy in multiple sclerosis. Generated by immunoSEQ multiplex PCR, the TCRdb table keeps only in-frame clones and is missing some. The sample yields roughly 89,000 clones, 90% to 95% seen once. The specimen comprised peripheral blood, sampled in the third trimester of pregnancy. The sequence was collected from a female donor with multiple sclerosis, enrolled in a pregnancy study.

In DNA form, the CDR3 reads TGTGCCAGCAGCTACCCAGCGGGAGGGGCAGATACGCAGTATTTT. As protein: CASSYPAGGADTQYF. The rearrangement joins TRBV28 to TRBJ2-3, with TRBD2 identical over 10 bases. The CDR3 runs to 15 residues. Germline values: CDR1 MDHEN, CDR2 SYDVKM. Germline trimming cut 6 bases from V and 4 bases from J; bases unmatched to any gene: 7.